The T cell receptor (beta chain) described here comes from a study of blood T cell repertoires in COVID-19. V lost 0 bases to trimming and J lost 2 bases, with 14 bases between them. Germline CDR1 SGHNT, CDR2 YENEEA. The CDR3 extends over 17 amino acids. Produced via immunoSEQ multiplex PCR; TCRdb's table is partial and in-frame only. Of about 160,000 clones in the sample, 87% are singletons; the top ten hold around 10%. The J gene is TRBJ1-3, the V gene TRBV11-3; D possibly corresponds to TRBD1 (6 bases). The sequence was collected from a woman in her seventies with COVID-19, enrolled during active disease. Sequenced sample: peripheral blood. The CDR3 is CASSLEILGGPGNTIYF. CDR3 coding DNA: TGTGCCAGCAGCTTAGAAATCCTTGGGGGCCCTGGAAACACCATATATTTT.